This TCR beta chain was recovered during a study of OX40 agonist ivuxolimab in advanced cancers. This table comes from immunoSEQ multiplex PCR, and its TCRdb copy is limited to in-frame clones, with some not included. The top ten clones hold roughly 13% of a sample with about 50,000 clones, approximately 90% of them seen once. The CDR3 totals 19 residues. J was trimmed by 5 bases and V by 0 bases; bases with no gene match: 11. Germline CDR1 is LGHNA and CDR2 is YNFKEQ. The sample here was CD4+ or CD8+ T cells sorted from blood, taken in a trial of the OX40 agonist ivuxolimab. The chain links TRBV4-2 to TRBJ2-1, with 12 bases lining up with TRBD2. This TCR was recovered from an adult with an advanced solid tumor such as melanoma, head and neck, liver or kidney cancer. CDR3 nucleotides: TGTGCCAGCAGCCAAGATCTTGGGCGACTAGCGGGGGCCCACAATGAGCAGTTCTTC. Its protein product is CASSQDLGRLAGAHNEQFF.